The 5 T cell receptor beta chains given below trace back to one sample, sequenced in a study of shared clonotypes between healthy human individuals. Libraries were prepared by immunoSEQ multiplex PCR; TCRdb keeps only in-frame clonotypes and omits some of them. The sample contains approximately 460,000 clones, 75% to 80% of which appear only once. Specimen: PBMCs. Receptors were obtained from a woman between 40 and 50 years old in good health. Some clones in this sample may be carry-over from other donors' samples.

This clone was recorded at least ten times. The chain couples TRBV29-1 to TRBJ2-1; 8 bases are shared with TRBD2. V lost 8 bases to trimming and J lost 4 bases; unmatched junction nucleotides: 19. Germline V lookup: CDR1 SQVTM, CDR2 ANQGSEA. The CDR3 runs 17 residues. This CDR3 reads CSPERGSAGLLYNEQFF. The CDR3 DNA sequence: TGCAGCCCCGAGCGGGGGTCTGCGGGACTCCTTTACAATGAGCAGTTCTTC.

The genes are TRBV7-9 and TRBJ1-1, with a weak D call TRBD1 (5 bases). Germline V lookup: CDR1 SEHNR, CDR2 FQNEAQ (reference sequence). The CDR3 spans 17 residues. Trimming cost V 3 bases and J 0 bases, with 17 bases left between them. This CDR3 reads CASSFSSTGTVNTEAFF. CDR3 DNA: TGTGCCAGCAGCTTTTCCAGCACTGGGACGGTGAACACTGAAGCTTTCTTT.

V gene TRBV6-6 combines with J gene TRBJ2-7; D remains unclear. The CDR3 loop spans 14 amino acids. Trimming removed 7 bases from V and 2 bases from J, with 15 bases in between. Germline V gives CDR1 MNHNY, CDR2 SVGAGI (reference sequence). The CDR3 spells CASTPLGKTYEQYF. CDR3 in DNA: TGTGCCAGCACCCCCTTGGGGAAAACCTACGAGCAGTACTTC.

The V call is TRBV28, the J call TRBJ2-2; weak D call: TRBD2 (5 bases). The V end lost 3 bases, the J end lost 4 bases, and 18 bases lay between the germline ends. Germline V gene sequence: CDR1 MDHEN, CDR2 SYDVKM. CDR3 length: 17 residues. Here the CDR3 DNA reads TGTGCCAGCAGTTTGCCCCAGGCGCCGCTAGCCACCGGGGAGCTGTTTTTT. Its protein is CASSLPQAPLATGELFF.

This chain uses TRBV4-3 with TRBJ2-7, with 7 bases aligning to TRBD2. V lost 1 base to trimming and J lost 0 bases; unmatched junction nucleotides: 9. The CDR3 contains 17 residues. The germline V gene has CDR1 LGHNA and CDR2 YSLEER. Here the CDR3 DNA reads TGCGCCAGCAGCCAAGGCCCTAGCGGCAGTGGCTCCTACGAGCAGTACTTC. Translation: CASSQGPSGSGSYEQYF.